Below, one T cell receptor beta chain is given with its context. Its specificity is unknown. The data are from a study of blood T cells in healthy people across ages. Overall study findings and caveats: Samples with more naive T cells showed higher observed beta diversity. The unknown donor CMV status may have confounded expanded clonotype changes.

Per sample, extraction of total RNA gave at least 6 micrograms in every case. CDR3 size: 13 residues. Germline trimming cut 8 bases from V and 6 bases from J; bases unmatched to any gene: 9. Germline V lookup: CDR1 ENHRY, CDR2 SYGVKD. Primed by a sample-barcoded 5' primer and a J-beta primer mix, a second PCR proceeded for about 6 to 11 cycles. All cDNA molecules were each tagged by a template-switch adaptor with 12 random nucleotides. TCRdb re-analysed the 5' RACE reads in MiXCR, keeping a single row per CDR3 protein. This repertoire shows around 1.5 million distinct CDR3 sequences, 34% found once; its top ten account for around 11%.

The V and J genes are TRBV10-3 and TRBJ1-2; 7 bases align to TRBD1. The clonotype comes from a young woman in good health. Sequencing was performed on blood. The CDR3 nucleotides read TGTGCCATCGCGAACTTACAGGGGAATGGCTACACCTTC. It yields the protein CAIANLQGNGYTF.